Following are 2 T cell receptor beta chains from one sample sequenced in a study of T-cell memory formation after mild COVID-19. TCRdb passed the 5' RACE reads through MiXCR, listing each CDR3 protein once. The sample holds about 350,000 distinct CDR3 sequences, around 28% seen once. The sample was PBMCs or a T cell subset sorted from them (not recorded which). The receptor source for this set is an adult woman who had mild COVID-19 (a few samples of this study predate the infection). Cell type and time point are not known.

This rearrangement joins TRBV7-8 to TRBJ1-2; D might be TRBD1 (6 bases). The CDR3 loop spans 13 amino acids. With 5 bases removed from V and 7 bases from J, the gap between germline ends came to 14 bases. Germline CDR1 and CDR2: SGHVS and FQNEAQ. CDR3 loop: CASSLGHGTGYTF. The DNA of the CDR3 is TGTGCCAGCAGCCTGGGACATGGGACTGGCTACACCTTC.

This chain connects TRBV30 to TRBJ2-1; the D gene is possibly TRBD2 (5 bases). Trimming pared 3 bases from V and 8 bases from J, leaving 14 bases between. The germline V gene encodes CDR1 GTSNPN and CDR2 SVGIG (reference sequence). The CDR3 has 13 residues. Here the CDR3 reads CAWRFRGMDEQFF. The CDR3 DNA reads TGTGCCTGGAGATTTCGGGGTATGGATGAGCAGTTCTTC.